This entry concerns a single TCR beta chain. The antigen is unknown. The sample originates from a study of cytomegalovirus exposure and HLA in healthy donors. Study findings and constraints: What was likely a sequencing artifact was a cluster of highly shared sequence variants. Highest at DRB1 and lowest at HLA-C, TCR association rates differed among HLA loci in a later analysis.

Losses at the gene ends were 2 bases for V and 3 bases for J; bases not matched to a gene: 1. The CDR3 covers 13 residues. CDR1 SQVTM and CDR2 ANQGSEA come from the germline V gene. As for the donors, each was a healthy bone marrow donor. 60 Vbeta and 13 Jbeta primers were used in PCR. The protocol was immunoSEQ multiplex PCR, while the TCRdb copy is restricted to in-frame clones and leaves out a portion. The repertoire consists of 150,000 to 200,000 clones, with around 86% occurring once and the leading ten covering under 2%. This clonotype originated in a woman under 30 in good health and CMV-seronegative. The sequenced material came from PBMCs. The chain employs TRBV29-1 and TRBJ2-5, with 9 bases aligning to TRBD1. CDR3 amino acids: CSVETGGEETQYF. The CDR3 DNA sequence: TGCAGCGTTGAAACAGGGGGCGAAGAGACCCAGTACTTC.